This record covers a single TCR beta chain. Its antigen is currently unknown. The table came from immunoSEQ multiplex PCR; TCRdb's copy has only in-frame clones and leaves some out. The sample includes over 95,000 clones, about 90% of them seen just once. The data originate from a study of a mutant IDH1 vaccine in newly diagnosed glioma. Across the whole study: Vaccination followed radiotherapy alone by 4-6 weeks, or accompanied temozolomide cycles. Previous treatment comprised radiotherapy, temozolomide, or both, mostly both.

Time point noted: week 11, during vaccination. All doses held 300 ug of mutant IDH1 20-mer peptide, with topical imiquimod. General study findings and limits: Immune responses induced by vaccination arose in roughly 95% of the patients.

The sample was PBMCs, taken from a glioma patient whose treatment included an IDH1 peptide vaccine. The TCR comes from a woman in her 50s with glioma.

Here the CDR3 reads CASSLTGRGTTDTQYF. In DNA, the CDR3 is TGTGCCAGCAGCTTAACCGGGAGGGGTACCACAGATACGCAGTATTTT. The chain combines TRBV7-9 with TRBJ2-3; 8 positions match TRBD2. CDR3 size: 16 residues. In germline, CDR1 is SEHNR, CDR2 FQNEAQ (reference sequence). Unmatched junction bases numbered 6, after V lost 2 bases and J lost 2 bases.